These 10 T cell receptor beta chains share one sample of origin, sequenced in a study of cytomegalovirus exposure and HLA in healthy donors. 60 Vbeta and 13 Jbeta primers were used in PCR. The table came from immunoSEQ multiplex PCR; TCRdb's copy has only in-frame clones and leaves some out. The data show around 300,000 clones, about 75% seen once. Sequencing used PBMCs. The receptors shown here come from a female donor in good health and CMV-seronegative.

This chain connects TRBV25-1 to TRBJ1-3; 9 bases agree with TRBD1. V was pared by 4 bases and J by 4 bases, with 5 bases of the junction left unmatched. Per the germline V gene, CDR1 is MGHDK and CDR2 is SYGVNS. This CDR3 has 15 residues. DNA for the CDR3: TGTGCCAGCAGTGTACAGGGGGCGGGCGGAAACACCATATATTTT. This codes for CASSVQGAGGNTIYF.

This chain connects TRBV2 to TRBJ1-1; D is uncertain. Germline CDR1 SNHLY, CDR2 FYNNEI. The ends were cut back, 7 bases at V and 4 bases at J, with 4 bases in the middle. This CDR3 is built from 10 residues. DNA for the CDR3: TGTGCCAGCACCCGCACTGAAGCTTTCTTT. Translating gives CASTRTEAFF.

CDR3 bases: TGTGCCAGCAGCTGGGGAGGGACCGGGACGAACACTGAAGCTTTCTTT. Residues: CASSWGGTGTNTEAFF. V gene TRBV5-4 combines with J gene TRBJ1-1; D might be TRBD1 (5 bases). Trimming took 3 bases from V and 1 from J, leaving 16 bases between them. There are 16 residues in the CDR3. Germline-derived CDR1 and CDR2 are SGHNT and YYREEE (reference sequence).

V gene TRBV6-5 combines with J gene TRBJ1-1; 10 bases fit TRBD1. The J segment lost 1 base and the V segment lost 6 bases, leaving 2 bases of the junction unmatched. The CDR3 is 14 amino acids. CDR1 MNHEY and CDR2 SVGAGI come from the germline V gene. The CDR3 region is CASRGQGWNTEAFF. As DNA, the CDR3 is TGTGCCAGCAGGGGACAGGGGTGGAACACTGAAGCTTTCTTT.

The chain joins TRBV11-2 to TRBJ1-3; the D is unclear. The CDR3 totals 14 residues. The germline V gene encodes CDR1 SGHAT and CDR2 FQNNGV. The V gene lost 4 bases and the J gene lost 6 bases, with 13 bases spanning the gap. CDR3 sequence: CASSSVLEENTIYF. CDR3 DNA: TGTGCCAGCAGCTCTGTTCTCGAGGAAAACACCATATATTTT.

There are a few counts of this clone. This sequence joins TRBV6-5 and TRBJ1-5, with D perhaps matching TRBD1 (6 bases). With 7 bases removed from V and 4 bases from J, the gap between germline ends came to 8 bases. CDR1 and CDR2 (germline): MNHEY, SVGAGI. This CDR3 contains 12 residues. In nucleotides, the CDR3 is TGTGCCAGCACCGGACAGAATCAGCCCCAGCATTTT. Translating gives CASTGQNQPQHF.

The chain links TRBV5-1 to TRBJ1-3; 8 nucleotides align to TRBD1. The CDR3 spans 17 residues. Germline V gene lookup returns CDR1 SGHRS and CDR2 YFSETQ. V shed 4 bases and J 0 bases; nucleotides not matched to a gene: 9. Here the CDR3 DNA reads TGCGCCAGCAGCCCTAATCAGGGGGCGGCCTCTGGAAACACCATATATTTT. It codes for CASSPNQGAASGNTIYF.

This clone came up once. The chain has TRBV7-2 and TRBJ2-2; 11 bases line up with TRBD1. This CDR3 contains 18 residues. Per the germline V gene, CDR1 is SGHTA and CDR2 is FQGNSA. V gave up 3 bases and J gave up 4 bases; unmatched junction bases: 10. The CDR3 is CASSFFASGTGGTGELFF. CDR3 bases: TGTGCCAGCAGCTTTTTTGCCTCCGGGACAGGGGGCACCGGGGAGCTGTTTTTT.

The chain's CDR3 is CASSLDRVSGANVLTF. The CDR3 region has the DNA TGCGCCAGCAGCTTGGACAGGGTCTCTGGGGCCAACGTCCTGACTTTC. The genes are TRBV5-1 and TRBJ2-6, with D perhaps matching TRBD1 (6 bases). Trimming stripped 0 bases from V and 0 bases from J, with 7 bases between. This CDR3 has 16 residues. Germline V lookup: CDR1 SGHRS, CDR2 YFSETQ.

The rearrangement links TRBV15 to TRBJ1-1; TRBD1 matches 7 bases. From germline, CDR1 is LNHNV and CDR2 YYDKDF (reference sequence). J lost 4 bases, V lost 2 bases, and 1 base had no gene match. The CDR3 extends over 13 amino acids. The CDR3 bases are TGTGCCACCAGCAGATCAGGGGGCACTGAAGCTTTCTTT. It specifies CATSRSGGTEAFF.